These T cell receptor beta chains were read from a single sample in a study of memory CD4+ T cells and cytomegalovirus serostatus. Sequencing was performed with immunoSEQ multiplex PCR; in TCRdb, only in-frame clones are kept and a portion is missing. The sample consists of more than 35,000 clones, roughly 78% of them appearing once. The specimen sequenced was memory CD4+ T cells from blood. These receptor sequences come from an adult in good health and CMV-seropositive. The CDR3 runs from the conserved cysteine through the conserved F or W. Each record gives: CDR3 length, D gene, V gene, clone size, J gene, CDR3 DNA, CDR3 protein. D genes are given only for firm matches. Expanded clones are given a class, and other clones once, few, many or no size at all.

cdr3_length: 13; d_call: .; v_call: TRBV2; clone_size: .; j_call: TRBJ1-2; cdr3_nt: TGTGCCGGTTCGGGTGATGGGGATTTTGGCTACACCTTC; cdr3_aa: CAGSGDGDFGYTF
cdr3_length: 14; d_call: .; v_call: TRBV5-4; clone_size: medium-sized; j_call: TRBJ1-1; cdr3_nt: TGTGCCAGCAGCTCTGGCCTCGGAGATACTGAAGCTTTCTTT; cdr3_aa: CASSSGLGDTEAFF
cdr3_length: 15; d_call: TRBD1; v_call: TRBV6-1; clone_size: .; j_call: TRBJ2-1; cdr3_nt: TGTGCCAGCAGTGAGGGACAGGGGTTCGGGAATGAGCAGTTCTTC; cdr3_aa: CASSEGQGFGNEQFF
cdr3_length: 14; d_call: .; v_call: TRBV9; clone_size: .; j_call: TRBJ1-5; cdr3_nt: TGTGCCAGCAATTCCGGAGGACCCGGCGAGCCCCAGCATTTT; cdr3_aa: CASNSGGPGEPQHF
cdr3_length: 19; d_call: TRBD1; v_call: TRBV4-1; clone_size: .; j_call: TRBJ1-2; cdr3_nt: TGCGCCAGCAGGGCATCAAGGGGGGAACGGGACAGGGGGGACTATGGCTACACCTTC; cdr3_aa: CASRASRGERDRGDYGYTF
cdr3_length: 14; d_call: TRBD2; v_call: TRBV28; clone_size: .; j_call: TRBJ2-1; cdr3_nt: TGTGCCAGCCTTGTTAGCGGGAGCTCCAATGAGCAGTTCTTC; cdr3_aa: CASLVSGSSNEQFF
cdr3_length: 16; d_call: TRBD1; v_call: TRBV5-1; clone_size: .; j_call: TRBJ2-5; cdr3_nt: TGCGCCAGCAGCTTGTCCCCAGGGGGCGCGGAAGAGACCCAGTACTTC; cdr3_aa: CASSLSPGGAEETQYF
cdr3_length: 15; d_call: .; v_call: TRBV6-5; clone_size: .; j_call: TRBJ2-1; cdr3_nt: TGTGCCAGCAGTTACGGGGGAGCGGGTCACAATGAGCAGTTCTTC; cdr3_aa: CASSYGGAGHNEQFF
cdr3_length: 14; d_call: .; v_call: TRBV9; clone_size: .; j_call: TRBJ1-6; cdr3_nt: TGTGCCAGCGCCCAAGCCGGGGATAATTCACCCCTCCACTTT; cdr3_aa: CASAQAGDNSPLHF
cdr3_length: 16; d_call: TRBD2; v_call: TRBV6-1; clone_size: .; j_call: TRBJ2-5; cdr3_nt: TGTGCCAGCAGTGTTCTGAGCGGGGGGACCCAAGAGACCCAGTACTTC; cdr3_aa: CASSVLSGGTQETQYF
cdr3_length: 16; d_call: TRBD1; v_call: TRBV5-5; clone_size: .; j_call: TRBJ2-2; cdr3_nt: TGTGCCAGCAGCCCCTGGACAGGGGGCGAGGGCGGGGAGCTGTTTTTT; cdr3_aa: CASSPWTGGEGGELFF
cdr3_length: 15; d_call: TRBD1; v_call: TRBV7-2; clone_size: .; j_call: TRBJ1-2; cdr3_nt: TGTGCCAGCAGCCCCCCACAGGGGGCTAACTATGGCTACACCTTC; cdr3_aa: CASSPPQGANYGYTF
cdr3_length: 13; d_call: .; v_call: TRBV25-1; clone_size: once; j_call: TRBJ2-2; cdr3_nt: TGTGCCAGCAGGGCCAGGGACACCGGGGAGCTGTTTTTT; cdr3_aa: CASRARDTGELFF
cdr3_length: 15; d_call: TRBD1; v_call: TRBV5-1; clone_size: .; j_call: TRBJ1-2; cdr3_nt: TGCGCCAGCAGCTTACAGGGGCTTCCTAACTATGGCTACACCTTC; cdr3_aa: CASSLQGLPNYGYTF
cdr3_length: 15; d_call: .; v_call: TRBV9; clone_size: .; j_call: TRBJ1-1; cdr3_nt: TGTGCCAGCAGCGTAGCTTACGGGGGTCCCACTGAAGCTTTCTTT; cdr3_aa: CASSVAYGGPTEAFF
cdr3_length: 15; d_call: .; v_call: TRBV7-9; clone_size: medium-sized; j_call: TRBJ2-7; cdr3_nt: TGTGCCAGCAGCTCACGGACCCCGACGTCCTACGAGCAGTACTTC; cdr3_aa: CASSSRTPTSYEQYF
cdr3_length: 15; d_call: .; v_call: TRBV7-2; clone_size: .; j_call: TRBJ1-5; cdr3_nt: TGTGCCAGCAGCTTATTACCCTCGGGCAATCAGCCCCAGCATTTT; cdr3_aa: CASSLLPSGNQPQHF
cdr3_length: 15; d_call: TRBD1; v_call: TRBV11-2; clone_size: .; j_call: TRBJ1-2; cdr3_nt: TGTGCCAGCAGTCAGGACAGGGGGCAGGTCTATGGCTACACCTTC; cdr3_aa: CASSQDRGQVYGYTF
cdr3_length: 15; d_call: .; v_call: TRBV7-2; clone_size: once; j_call: TRBJ2-7; cdr3_nt: TGTGCCAGCAGCTCTAGAGGGAGCTGGTCCTACGAGCAGTACTTC; cdr3_aa: CASSSRGSWSYEQYF
cdr3_length: 16; d_call: TRBD2; v_call: TRBV11-2; clone_size: .; j_call: TRBJ2-1; cdr3_nt: TGTGCCAGCAGCACCGCTAGCGGGAGGACCCCGAATGAGCAGTTCTTC; cdr3_aa: CASSTASGRTPNEQFF
cdr3_length: 14; d_call: .; v_call: TRBV5-6; clone_size: .; j_call: TRBJ1-5; cdr3_nt: TGTGCCAGCAGCTTGGGGCAGCTCAATCAGCCCCAGCATTTT; cdr3_aa: CASSLGQLNQPQHF
cdr3_length: 16; d_call: .; v_call: TRBV6-1; clone_size: .; j_call: TRBJ2-7; cdr3_nt: TGTGCCAGCAGTGAAGCTGCAGGCACGGAGGCTTACGAGCAGTACTTC; cdr3_aa: CASSEAAGTEAYEQYF
cdr3_length: 14; d_call: TRBD1; v_call: TRBV18; clone_size: .; j_call: TRBJ2-7; cdr3_nt: TGTGCCAGCCAAACCCGGGACAGACCCTACGAGCAGTACTTC; cdr3_aa: CASQTRDRPYEQYF
cdr3_length: 17; d_call: TRBD2; v_call: TRBV14; clone_size: .; j_call: TRBJ2-5; cdr3_nt: TGTGCCAGCAGCCAATGGGTTCAGAGCGGGGCCAGGGAGACCCAGTACTTC; cdr3_aa: CASSQWVQSGARETQYF
cdr3_length: 14; d_call: TRBD1; v_call: TRBV7-9; clone_size: few; j_call: TRBJ2-7; cdr3_nt: TGTGCCAGCAGCTGGACAGGGGGTTACTACGAGCAGTACTTC; cdr3_aa: CASSWTGGYYEQYF
cdr3_length: 16; d_call: .; v_call: TRBV18; clone_size: .; j_call: TRBJ2-6; cdr3_nt: TGTGCCAGCTCACAGGGTTCGGGGGCTGGGGCCAACGTCCTGACTTTC; cdr3_aa: CASSQGSGAGANVLTF
cdr3_length: 16; d_call: TRBD1; v_call: TRBV27; clone_size: few; j_call: TRBJ2-3; cdr3_nt: TGTGCCAGCAGTTTCTCAGGGACAGGGAACACAGATACGCAGTATTTT; cdr3_aa: CASSFSGTGNTDTQYF
cdr3_length: 17; d_call: TRBD2; v_call: TRBV5-6; clone_size: .; j_call: TRBJ2-7; cdr3_nt: TGTGCCAGCAGCGCGGGACTAGCGGGAGGGCCAGGAAAGGAGCAGTACTTC; cdr3_aa: CASSAGLAGGPGKEQYF
cdr3_length: 21; d_call: TRBD2; v_call: TRBV19; clone_size: few; j_call: TRBJ2-3; cdr3_nt: TGTGCCAGTAGTTCCTCTGACAGGACTAGCGGGAGGGCCACGGTTACAGATACGCAGTATTTT; cdr3_aa: CASSSSDRTSGRATVTDTQYF